These 18 T cell receptor beta chains share one sample of origin, sequenced in a study of identical twins. From the 5' RACE reads, TCRdb called clonotypes with MiXCR, one entry per CDR3 protein. Of roughly 710,000 distinct CDR3 sequences in the sample, 5.5% to 6.5% are singletons; the top ten hold under 2%. Sequenced: naive T cells sorted from blood. These TCRs come from a man aged 18 to 30 in good health.

The sample holds many counts of this clonotype. The gene calls are TRBV5-5 and TRBJ2-5, with D perhaps given as TRBD1 or TRBD2 (6 bases each). Looked up from germline, CDR1 is SGHKS and CDR2 is YYEKEE (reference sequence). The CDR3 is made up of 16 amino acids. The V gene lost 1 base and the J gene lost 1 base, with 14 bases spanning the gap. The CDR3 nucleotides are TGTGCCAGCAGCTTGAGGATGGGGGGCTTCCAAGAGACCCAGTACTTC. Encoded protein: CASSLRMGGFQETQYF. The full variable domain, its missing parts supplied by reference TRBV5-5 and TRBJ2-5, is DAGVTQSPTHLIKTRGQQVTLRCSPISGHKSVSWYQQVLGQGPQFIFQYYEKEERGRGNFPDRFSARQFPNYSSELNVNALLLGDSALYLCASSLRMGGFQETQYFGPGTRLLVL.

This clonotype was detected many times. The chain employs TRBV5-1 and TRBJ2-3, with TRBD2 matching over 10 bases. Germline CDR1 is SGHRS and CDR2 is YFSETQ. The CDR3 is 16 amino acids. J gave up 2 bases and V 7 bases, and 10 bases lay outside the gene matches. CDR3: CASVPGLAGVTDTQYF. CDR3 coding DNA: TGCGCCAGCGTCCCTGGGCTAGCGGGAGTCACAGATACGCAGTATTTT.

This clonotype occurred many times. This chain's CDR3 is CASSLWGADKNIQYF. CDR3 sequence (DNA): TGTGCCAGCAGTCTCTGGGGGGCCGATAAAAACATTCAGTACTTC. This chain connects TRBV12-3 or TRBV12-4 to TRBJ2-4; the D gene could be TRBD1 or TRBD2 (6 bases each). Trimming stripped 5 bases from V and 4 bases from J, with 15 bases between. The CDR3 spans 15 residues.

This clonotype was counted ten times or more. This rearrangement joins TRBV25-1 to TRBJ2-7, with 8 bases lining up with TRBD2. Trimming took 2 bases from V and 3 from J; bases not matched to a gene: 6. Germline values: CDR1 MGHDK, CDR2 SYGVNS. CDR3 length equals 15 residues. CDR3 coding DNA: TGTGCCAGCAGTGAACCCGAAGCGGGAGACTACGAGCAGTACTTC. It translates to CASSEPEAGDYEQYF.

There are a few counts of this clonotype. This chain links TRBV25-1 with TRBJ2-1; 8 nucleotides agree with TRBD2. Germline assignment: CDR1 MGHDK and CDR2 SYGVNS. V gave up 6 bases and J gave up 10 bases; unmatched junction bases: 14. The length of the CDR3 is 15 residues. The CDR3 DNA sequence: TGTGCCAGCAGGGGAATAACCAGCGGGAGCCCCGAGCAGTTCTTC. Protein: CASRGITSGSPEQFF.

This rearrangement joins TRBV5-1 to TRBJ1-1; D perhaps matches TRBD1 (6 bases). The length of the CDR3 is 14 residues. Germline lookup yields CDR1 SGHRS and CDR2 YFSETQ. Trimming cost V 0 bases and J 7 bases, with 13 bases left between them. The CDR3 sequence is CASSLDTGRSEAFF. For the CDR3, the DNA is TGCGCCAGCAGCTTGGATACAGGGCGGAGTGAAGCTTTCTTT.

The chain couples TRBV12-3 or TRBV12-4 to TRBJ2-1; TRBD2 matches at 12 bases. The CDR3 runs 14 residues. V trimming: 6 bases; J trimming: 10 bases; junction bases outside the gene matches: 7. CDR3 DNA sequence: TGTGCCAGCAGATTCGGACTAGCGGGATACGAGCAGTTCTTC. This codes for CASRFGLAGYEQFF.

This clonotype was counted at least ten times. The CDR3 DNA is TGCAGTGCCCCAAGGGTAGGGGATGAGCAGTTCTTC. It encodes CSAPRVGDEQFF. The V call is TRBV20-1, the J call TRBJ2-1; tentatively, D is TRBD1 (5 bases). This CDR3 spans 12 amino acids. Germline CDR1 and CDR2: DFQATT and SNEGSKA (reference sequence). Trimming stripped 6 bases from V and 8 bases from J, with 14 bases between.

The table lists this clonotype with many counts. The CDR3 sequence is CASKSPRANEQYV. CDR3 DNA: TGTGCCAGCAAGTCCCCCAGGGCGAACGAGCAGTACGTC. The chain combines TRBV6-6 with TRBJ2-7, with D perhaps TRBD1 (5 bases). The germline V gene has CDR1 MNHNY and CDR2 SVGAGI (reference sequence). The CDR3 is 13 amino acids. Trimming cost V 7 bases and J 5 bases, with 15 bases left between them.

Only a few counts were recorded for this clonotype. This chain joins TRBV5-1 and TRBJ1-4; D is unresolved. V was trimmed by 2 bases and J by 5 bases, leaving 10 bases between them. Germline CDR1 is SGHRS and CDR2 is YFSETQ. This CDR3 spans 14 amino acids. The CDR3 DNA is TGCGCCAGCAGCTTTGACGGGGAAAATGAAAAACTGTTTTTT. This sequence encodes CASSFDGENEKLFF.

In its sample, this clonotype was seen many times. This chain links TRBV5-5 with TRBJ1-2; 7 nucleotides match TRBD1. The CDR3 is made up of 15 amino acids. V shed 4 bases and J 4 bases; nucleotides not matched to a gene: 10. Germline CDR1 is SGHKS and CDR2 is YYEKEE (reference sequence). The CDR3 DNA sequence: TGTGCCAGCAGCCGCGGTGGAGGGACAGTCTATGGCTACACCTTC. It is translated as CASSRGGGTVYGYTF. Using reference TRBV5-5 and TRBJ1-2 for the parts outside the CDR3, the full variable domain is DAGVTQSPTHLIKTRGQQVTLRCSPISGHKSVSWYQQVLGQGPQFIFQYYEKEERGRGNFPDRFSARQFPNYSSELNVNALLLGDSALYLCASSRGGGTVYGYTFGSGTRLTVV.

Turning to this clonotype: A much larger clone differs by one base, so this may be a read error. CDR3 DNA sequence: TGTGCCAGCAGCAAAGCAGGCCTCAGGGAGCAGTACTTC. Its translation: CASSKAGLREQYF. The chain recombines TRBV21-1 with TRBJ2-7. TRBV21-1 is termed a pseudogene. This CDR3 is 13 amino acids long.

J is TRBJ2-2 and V is TRBV5-1, with 9 bases fitting TRBD2. Losses at the gene ends were 7 bases for V and 7 bases for J; bases not matched to a gene: 8. This CDR3 has 14 amino acids. Germline-derived CDR1 and CDR2 are SGHRS and YFSETQ. The CDR3 DNA sequence: TGCGCCAGCCAAGGGCTAGCGGGGATCGGGGAGCTGTTTTTT. The encoded protein is CASQGLAGIGELFF. Drawing the rest from reference TRBV5-1 and TRBJ2-2, the complete variable domain is KAGVTQTPRYLIKTRGQQVTLSCSPISGHRSVSWYQQTPGQGLQFLFEYFSETQRNKGNFPGRFSGRQFSNSRSEMNVSTLELGDSALYLCASQGLAGIGELFFGEGSRLTVL.

V and J are TRBV19 and TRBJ2-6; 8 positions agree with TRBD1. Germline assignment: CDR1 LNHDA and CDR2 SQIVND (reference sequence). Trimming cost V 5 bases and J 2 bases; bases outside gene matches: 8. The CDR3 extends over 17 amino acids. The CDR3 coding sequence is TGTGCCAGTAGTCTAAGGACAGGGCAGGCTGGGGCCAACGTCCTGACTTTC. This codes for CASSLRTGQAGANVLTF. The variable domain in full, with the rest retrieved from reference TRBV19 and TRBJ2-6, is DGGITQSPKYLFRKEGQNVTLSCEQNLNHDAMYWYRQDPGQGLRLIYYSQIVNDFQKGDIAEGYSVSREKKESFPLTVTSAQKNPTAFYLCASSLRTGQAGANVLTFGAGSRLTVL.

This clonotype was found many times. The V and J genes are TRBV29-1 and TRBJ1-1; D ambiguous. The V end was cut by 3 bases, the J end by 11 bases, with 13 bases between. Germline CDR1 reads SQVTM; CDR2 reads ANQGSEA. This CDR3 spans 11 amino acids. The DNA for the CDR3 is TGCAGCGTTGACGGGCCCTTAGGGGCTTTCTTT. Protein product: CSVDGPLGAFF. The full variable domain, rest sourced from reference TRBV29-1 and TRBJ1-1, is SAVISQKPSRDICQRGTSLTIQCQVDSQVTMMFWYRQQPGQSLTLIATANQGSEATYESGFVIDKFPISRPNLTFSTLTVSNMSPEDSSIYLCSVDGPLGAFFGQGTRLTVV.

The table lists this clonotype with a few counts. DNA for the CDR3: TGTGCCAGTAGGACCTCAGAAGCTAGCGAATCCTACAATGAGCAGTTCTTC. Its translation is CASRTSEASESYNEQFF. V and J are TRBV19 and TRBJ2-1, with D perhaps matching TRBD2 (6 bases). Germline CDR1 and CDR2: LNHDA and SQIVND (reference sequence). The CDR3 sequence is 17 residues long. Trimming left V 6 bases short and J 1 base short, with 19 bases between. Full variable domain (missing parts from reference TRBV19 and TRBJ2-1): DGGITQSPKYLFRKEGQNVTLSCEQNLNHDAMYWYRQDPGQGLRLIYYSQIVNDFQKGDIAEGYSVSREKKESFPLTVTSAQKNPTAFYLCASRTSEASESYNEQFFGPGTRLTVL.

This clonotype was seen a handful of times. The V call is TRBV6-2 or TRBV6-3, the J call TRBJ2-5, with D perhaps TRBD1 or TRBD2 (5 bases each). CDR1 MNHEY and CDR2 SVGEGT come from the germline V gene. The CDR3 has 14 residues. Trimming stripped 8 bases from V and 5 bases from J, with 18 bases between. DNA of the CDR3: TGTGCCAGCGGGGCCCCGGGATTTGGGGAGACCCAGTACTTC. Encoded protein: CASGAPGFGETQYF.

This clonotype came up many times. This rearrangement joins TRBV18 to TRBJ2-1, with 12 bases lining up with TRBD2. In germline, CDR1 is KGHSH, CDR2 LQKENI. Trimming took 4 bases from V and 2 from J; bases not matched to a gene: 12. The CDR3 loop spans 19 amino acids. In DNA, the CDR3 is TGTGCCAGCTCACTCTTGTCACTAGCGGGGGGTGCAACCTACAATGAGCAGTTCTTC. It yields the protein CASSLLSLAGGATYNEQFF.